This T cell receptor beta chain derives from a study of blood T cell repertoires in COVID-19. Study information: Specimens from acute and convalescent COVID-19 originated in the United States, Italy and Spain. From T cells, B-cell-depleted T cells, or PBMCs came the material, which was cDNA or gDNA.

In the original workflow: Cell counts per sample came from amplifying reference gene primers. The table came from immunoSEQ multiplex PCR; TCRdb's copy has only in-frame clones and leaves some out. That table furnishes V, J and clone size, whereas the DNA furnished D and trimming. The data show fewer than 250,000 clones, just under 85% seen once. The germline V gene encodes CDR1 SGHTA and CDR2 FQGNSA. V lost 2 bases, J lost 7 bases, and 6 bases stayed unmatched. The CDR3 extends over 15 amino acids. Sequenced: peripheral blood. The sequence was collected from a man aged 50 or older with acute or convalescent COVID-19. The chain employs TRBV7-2 and TRBJ2-5, with 11 bases aligning to TRBD2. For the CDR3, the DNA is TGTGCCAGCAGCTTACGCTTTAGCGGGAGGGGGACCCAGTACTTC. Protein sequence: CASSLRFSGRGTQYF.